This T cell receptor beta chain originates from a study of T cells after yellow fever vaccination. Points from the study as a whole: Most clones from primary vaccination resurfaced after the booster (around 95% CD4, around 91% CD8). Of the clonotypes, a small share occurred in both CD4 and CD8 compartments.

This clonotype was seen more than once but under ten times. Antigen unknown. A universal primer site and UMIs were added as TCR cDNA was made by 5'RACE template switching. From the 5' RACE reads, TCRdb called clonotypes with MiXCR, one entry per CDR3 protein. Among under 550,000 distinct CDR3 sequences listed, less than 25% were seen once. The clonotype was recovered from a man between 18 and 29 years old who received the YFV17D yellow fever vaccine. The specimen comprised PBMCs, sampled approximately 22 days after the first yellow fever vaccination.

CDR3 DNA: TGTGCCAGCAGCCCAACGTTCATCACAGATACGCAGTATTTT. Protein sequence: CASSPTFITDTQYF. The chain employs TRBV7-2 and TRBJ2-3; D is ambiguous. Germline CDR1 and CDR2: SGHTA and FQGNSA. The CDR3 extends over 14 amino acids. Trimming cost V 5 bases and J 2 bases, with 11 bases left between them. The full variable domain, in which reference TRBV7-2 and TRBJ2-3 provide the parts outside the CDR3, is GAGVSQSPSNKVTEKGKDVELRCDPISGHTALYWYRQSLGQGLEFLIYFQGNSAPDKSGLPSDRFSAERTGGSVSTLTIQRTQQEDSAVYLCASSPTFITDTQYFGPGTRLTVL.